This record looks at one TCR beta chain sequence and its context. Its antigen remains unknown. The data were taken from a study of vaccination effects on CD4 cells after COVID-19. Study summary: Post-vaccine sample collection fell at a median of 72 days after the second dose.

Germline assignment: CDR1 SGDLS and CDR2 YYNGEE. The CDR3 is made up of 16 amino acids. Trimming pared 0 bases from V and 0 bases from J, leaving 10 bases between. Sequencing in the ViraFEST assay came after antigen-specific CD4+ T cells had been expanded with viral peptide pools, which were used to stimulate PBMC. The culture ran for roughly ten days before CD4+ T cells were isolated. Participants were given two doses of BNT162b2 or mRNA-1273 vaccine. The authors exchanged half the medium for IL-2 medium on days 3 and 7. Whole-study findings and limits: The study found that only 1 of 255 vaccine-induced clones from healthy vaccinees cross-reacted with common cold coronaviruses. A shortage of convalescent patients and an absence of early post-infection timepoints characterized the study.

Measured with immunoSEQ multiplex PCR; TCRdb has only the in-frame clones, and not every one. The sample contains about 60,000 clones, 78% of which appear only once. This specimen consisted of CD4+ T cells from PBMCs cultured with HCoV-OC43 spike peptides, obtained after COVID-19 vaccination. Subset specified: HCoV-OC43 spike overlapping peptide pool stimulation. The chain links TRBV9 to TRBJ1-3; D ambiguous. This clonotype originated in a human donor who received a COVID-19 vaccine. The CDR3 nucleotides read TGTGCCAGCAGCGTAGGACAACACTTCTCTGGAAACACCATATATTTT. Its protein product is CASSVGQHFSGNTIYF.